The subject of this entry is one TCR beta chain. Its cognate antigen is unknown. Three rounds of nested PCR, following a modified ARM-PCR protocol, produced the TCRbeta library. TCRdb independently ran MiXCR on the multiplex PCR reads; one entry per CDR3 protein. The sample lists about 60,000 distinct CDR3 sequences; about 56% were seen once. The template was RNA from unsorted bulk tissue. Distant lung tissue was collected more than 3 cm away from the tumor edge. The CDR3 covers 15 residues. From germline, CDR1 is MDHEN and CDR2 SYDVKM. J was trimmed by 5 bases and V by 7 bases; bases with no gene match: 8. These data are taken from a study of tumor and adjacent non-tumor tissue in lung cancer. Study-wide context: The cohort had around twelve adenocarcinoma, a couple of squamous cell and 1 small cell patients. Samples averaged about 3.8 million productive TCRbeta reads each. General study points: Significantly higher TCR diversity was found in tumor than normal lung. Higher tumor TCR diversity was associated with shorter survival.

This chain connects TRBV28 to TRBJ1-6; the match to TRBD1 covers 7 bases. This TCR derives from a man aged 65 to 79 with non-small cell lung cancer. Sequencing used distant non-tumor lung tissue. As DNA, the CDR3 is TGTGCCAGCAATTTCGGAGGACAGGATAATTCACCCCTCCACTTT. Its translation is CASNFGGQDNSPLHF. The entire variable domain, with the rest obtained from reference TRBV28 and TRBJ1-6, is as follows: DVKVTQSSRYLVKRTGEKVFLECVQDMDHENMFWYRQDPGLGLRLIYFSYDVKMKEKGDIPEGYSVSREKKERFSLILESASTNQTSMYLCASNFGGQDNSPLHFGNGTRLTVT.